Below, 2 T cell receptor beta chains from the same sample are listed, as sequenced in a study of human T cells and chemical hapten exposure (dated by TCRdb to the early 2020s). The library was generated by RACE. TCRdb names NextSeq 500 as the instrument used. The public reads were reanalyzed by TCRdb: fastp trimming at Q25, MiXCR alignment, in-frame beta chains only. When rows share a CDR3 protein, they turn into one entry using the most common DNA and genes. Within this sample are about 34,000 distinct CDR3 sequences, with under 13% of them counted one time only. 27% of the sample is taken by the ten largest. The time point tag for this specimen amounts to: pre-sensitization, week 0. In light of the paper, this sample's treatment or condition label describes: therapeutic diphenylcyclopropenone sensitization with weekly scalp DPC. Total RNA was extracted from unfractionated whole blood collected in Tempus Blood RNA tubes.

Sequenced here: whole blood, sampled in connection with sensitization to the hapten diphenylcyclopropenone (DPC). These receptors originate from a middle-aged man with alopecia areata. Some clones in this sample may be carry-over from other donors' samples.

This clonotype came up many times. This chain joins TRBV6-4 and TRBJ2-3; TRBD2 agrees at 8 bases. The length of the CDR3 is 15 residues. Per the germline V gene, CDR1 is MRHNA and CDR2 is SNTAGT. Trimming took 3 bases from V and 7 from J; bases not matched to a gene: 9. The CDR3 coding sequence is TGTGCCAGCAGTGAGGGTAGCGGGAATGTACATACGCAGTATTTT. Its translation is CASSEGSGNVHTQYF.

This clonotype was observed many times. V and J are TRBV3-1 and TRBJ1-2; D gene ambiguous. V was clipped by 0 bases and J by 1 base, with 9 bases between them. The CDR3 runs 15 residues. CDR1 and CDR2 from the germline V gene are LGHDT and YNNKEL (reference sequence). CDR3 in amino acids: CASSQDGGDNYGYTF. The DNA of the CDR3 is TGTGCCAGCAGCCAAGATGGCGGGGATAACTATGGCTACACCTTC.